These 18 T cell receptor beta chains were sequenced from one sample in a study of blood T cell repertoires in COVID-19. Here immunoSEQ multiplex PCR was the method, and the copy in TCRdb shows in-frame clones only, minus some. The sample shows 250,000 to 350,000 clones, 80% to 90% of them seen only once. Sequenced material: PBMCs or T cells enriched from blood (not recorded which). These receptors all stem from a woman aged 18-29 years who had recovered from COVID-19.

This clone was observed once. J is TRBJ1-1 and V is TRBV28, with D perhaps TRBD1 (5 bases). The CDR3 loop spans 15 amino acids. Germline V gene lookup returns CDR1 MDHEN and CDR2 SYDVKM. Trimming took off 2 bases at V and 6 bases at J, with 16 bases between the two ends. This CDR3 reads CASSLGGSARAEAFF. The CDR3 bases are TGTGCCAGCAGTTTAGGGGGGTCCGCCCGGGCTGAAGCTTTCTTT.

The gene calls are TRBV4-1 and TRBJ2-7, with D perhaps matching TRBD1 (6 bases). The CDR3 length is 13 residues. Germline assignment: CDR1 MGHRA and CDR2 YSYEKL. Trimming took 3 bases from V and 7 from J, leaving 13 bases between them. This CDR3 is CASSQVQGWEQYF. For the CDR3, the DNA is TGCGCCAGCAGCCAGGTACAGGGATGGGAGCAGTACTTC.

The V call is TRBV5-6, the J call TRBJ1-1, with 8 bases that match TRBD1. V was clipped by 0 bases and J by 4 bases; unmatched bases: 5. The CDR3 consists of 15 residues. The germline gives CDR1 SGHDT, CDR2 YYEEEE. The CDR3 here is CASSLGHRGGTEAFF. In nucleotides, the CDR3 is TGTGCCAGCAGCTTGGGGCACAGGGGGGGCACTGAAGCTTTCTTT. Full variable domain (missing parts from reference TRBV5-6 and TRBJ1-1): DAGVTQSPTHLIKTRGQQVTLRCSPKSGHDTVSWYQQALGQGPQFIFQYYEEEERQRGNFPDRFSGHQFPNYSSELNVNALLLGDSALYLCASSLGHRGGTEAFFGQGTRLTVV.

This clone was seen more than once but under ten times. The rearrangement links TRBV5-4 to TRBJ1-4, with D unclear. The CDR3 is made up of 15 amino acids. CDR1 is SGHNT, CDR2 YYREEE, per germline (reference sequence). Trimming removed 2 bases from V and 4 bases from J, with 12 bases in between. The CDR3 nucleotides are TGTGCCAGCAGCTTAACCGGGGTCCATAATGAAAAACTGTTTTTT. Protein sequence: CASSLTGVHNEKLFF.

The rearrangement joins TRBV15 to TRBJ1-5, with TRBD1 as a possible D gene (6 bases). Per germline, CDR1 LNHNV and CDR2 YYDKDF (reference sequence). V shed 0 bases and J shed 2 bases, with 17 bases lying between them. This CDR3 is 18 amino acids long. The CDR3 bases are TGTGCCACCAGCAGAGATAGCCCTCCATACAGGGGCAATCAGCCCCAGCATTTT. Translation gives CATSRDSPPYRGNQPQHF.

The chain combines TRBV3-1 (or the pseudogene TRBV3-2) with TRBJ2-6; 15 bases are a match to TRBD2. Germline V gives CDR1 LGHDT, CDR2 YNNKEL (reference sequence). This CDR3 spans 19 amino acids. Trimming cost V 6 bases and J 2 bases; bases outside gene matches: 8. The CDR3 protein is CASSPRTSGRVPGANVLTF. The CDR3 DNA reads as TGTGCCAGCAGTCCGAGGACTAGCGGGAGGGTCCCTGGGGCCAACGTCCTGACTTTC.

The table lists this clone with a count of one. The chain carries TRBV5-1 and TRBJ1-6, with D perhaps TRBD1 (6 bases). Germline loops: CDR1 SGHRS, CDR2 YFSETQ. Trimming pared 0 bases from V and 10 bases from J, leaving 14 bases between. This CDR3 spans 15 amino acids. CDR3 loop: CASSLEQARGSPLHF. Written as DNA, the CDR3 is TGCGCCAGCAGCTTGGAACAGGCTAGGGGGTCACCCCTCCACTTT.

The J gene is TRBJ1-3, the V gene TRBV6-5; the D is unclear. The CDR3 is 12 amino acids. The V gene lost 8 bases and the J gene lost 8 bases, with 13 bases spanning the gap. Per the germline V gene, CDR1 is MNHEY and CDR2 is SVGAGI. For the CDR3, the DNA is TGTGCCAGCGGGTCGTGGAGTGACACCATATATTTT. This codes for CASGSWSDTIYF.

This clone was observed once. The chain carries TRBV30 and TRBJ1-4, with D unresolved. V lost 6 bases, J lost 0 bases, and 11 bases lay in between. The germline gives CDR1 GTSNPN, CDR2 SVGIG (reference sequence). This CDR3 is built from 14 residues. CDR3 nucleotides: TGTGCCTGCTCCGATACAACAACTAATGAAAAACTGTTTTTT. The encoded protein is CACSDTTTNEKLFF.

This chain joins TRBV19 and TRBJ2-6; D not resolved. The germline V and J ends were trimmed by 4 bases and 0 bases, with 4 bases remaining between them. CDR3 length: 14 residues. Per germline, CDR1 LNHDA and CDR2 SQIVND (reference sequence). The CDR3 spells CASSTLSGANVLTF. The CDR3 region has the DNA TGTGCCAGTAGTACCCTCTCTGGGGCCAACGTCCTGACTTTC.

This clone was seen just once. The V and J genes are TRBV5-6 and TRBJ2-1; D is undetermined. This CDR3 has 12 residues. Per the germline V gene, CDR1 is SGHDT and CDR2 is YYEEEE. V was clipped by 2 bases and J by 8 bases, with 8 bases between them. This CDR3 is CASSLGADEQFF. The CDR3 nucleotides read TGTGCCAGCAGCTTAGGAGCTGATGAGCAGTTCTTC.

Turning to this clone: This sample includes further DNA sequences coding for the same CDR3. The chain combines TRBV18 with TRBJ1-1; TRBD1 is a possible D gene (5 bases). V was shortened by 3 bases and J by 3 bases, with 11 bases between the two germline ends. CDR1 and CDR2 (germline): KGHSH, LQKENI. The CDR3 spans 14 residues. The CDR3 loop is CASSPSGGDTEAFF. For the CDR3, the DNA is TGTGCCAGCTCACCGTCGGGGGGGGACACTGAAGCTTTCTTT.

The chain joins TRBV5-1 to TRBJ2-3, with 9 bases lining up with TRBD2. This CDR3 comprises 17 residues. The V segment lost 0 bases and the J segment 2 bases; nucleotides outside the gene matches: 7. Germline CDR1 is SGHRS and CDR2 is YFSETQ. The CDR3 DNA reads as TGCGCCAGCAGCTTGGGGGCTAGCGGGGCCCTCACAGATACGCAGTATTTT. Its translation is CASSLGASGALTDTQYF.

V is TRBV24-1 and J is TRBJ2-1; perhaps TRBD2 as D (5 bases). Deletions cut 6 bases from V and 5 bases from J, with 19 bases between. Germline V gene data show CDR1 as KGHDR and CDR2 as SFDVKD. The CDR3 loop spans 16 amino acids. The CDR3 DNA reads TGTGCCACCAGTCAAGACTATCCTCTAATGGACAATGAGCAGTTCTTC. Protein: CATSQDYPLMDNEQFF.

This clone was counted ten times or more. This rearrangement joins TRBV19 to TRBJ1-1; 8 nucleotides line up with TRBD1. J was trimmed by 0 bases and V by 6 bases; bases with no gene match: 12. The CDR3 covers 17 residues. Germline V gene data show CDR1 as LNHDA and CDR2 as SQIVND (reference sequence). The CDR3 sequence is CASSTPAGTGMNTEAFF. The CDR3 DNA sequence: TGTGCCAGTAGCACACCCGCCGGGACAGGAATGAACACTGAAGCTTTCTTT.

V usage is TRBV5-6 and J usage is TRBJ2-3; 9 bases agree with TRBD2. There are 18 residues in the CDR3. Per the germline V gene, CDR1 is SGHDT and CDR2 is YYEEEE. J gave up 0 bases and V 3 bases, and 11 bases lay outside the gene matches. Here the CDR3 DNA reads TGTGCCAGCAGCTCAAGCGGGGGGAACCACCGGAGCACAGATACGCAGTATTTT. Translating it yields CASSSSGGNHRSTDTQYF. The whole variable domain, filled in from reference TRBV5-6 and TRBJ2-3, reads DAGVTQSPTHLIKTRGQQVTLRCSPKSGHDTVSWYQQALGQGPQFIFQYYEEEERQRGNFPDRFSGHQFPNYSSELNVNALLLGDSALYLCASSSSGGNHRSTDTQYFGPGTRLTVL.

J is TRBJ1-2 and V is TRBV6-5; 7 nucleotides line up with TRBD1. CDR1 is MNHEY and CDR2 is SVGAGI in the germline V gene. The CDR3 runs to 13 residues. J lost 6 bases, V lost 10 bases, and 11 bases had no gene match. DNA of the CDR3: TGTGCCACCACGAGACAGGGTTGGGATGGCTACACCTTC. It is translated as CATTRQGWDGYTF.

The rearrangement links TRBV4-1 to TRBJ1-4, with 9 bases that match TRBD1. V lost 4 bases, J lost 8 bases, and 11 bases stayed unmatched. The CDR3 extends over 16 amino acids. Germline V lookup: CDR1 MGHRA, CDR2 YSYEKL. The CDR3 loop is CASSRYGTGFEEKLFF. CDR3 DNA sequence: TGCGCCAGCAGCCGATACGGGACAGGGTTCGAGGAAAAACTGTTTTTT.